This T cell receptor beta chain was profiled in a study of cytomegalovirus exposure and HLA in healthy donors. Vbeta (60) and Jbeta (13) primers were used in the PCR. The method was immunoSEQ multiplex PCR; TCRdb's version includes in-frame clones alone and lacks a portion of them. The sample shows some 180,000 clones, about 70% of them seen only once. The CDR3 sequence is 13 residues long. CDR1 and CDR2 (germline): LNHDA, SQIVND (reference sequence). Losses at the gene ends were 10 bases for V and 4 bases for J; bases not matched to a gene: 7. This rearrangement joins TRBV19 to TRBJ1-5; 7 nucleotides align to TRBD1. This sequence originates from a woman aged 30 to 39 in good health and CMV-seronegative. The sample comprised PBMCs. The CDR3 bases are TGTGCCACCTCCTGGGACAGAAATCAGCCCCAGCATTTT. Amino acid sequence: CATSWDRNQPQHF.